This TCR beta chain was sequenced during a study of cytomegalovirus exposure and HLA in healthy donors. The overall study: In an earlier analysis, approximately 120 million unique TCR beta sequences were found from some 200 million T cells. The study's early data release held about 85 million unique TCRs from HLA-typed donors.

V lost 1 base and J lost 1, with 8 bases in between. CDR3 length: 15 amino acids. In germline, CDR1 is SGHTA, CDR2 FQGNSA. General observations from the study: The listing of 150 to 200 TCR beta chains classed them as cytomegalovirus-associated.

The PCR was carried out with 60 Vbeta primers and 13 Jbeta primers. The table came from immunoSEQ multiplex PCR; TCRdb's copy has only in-frame clones and leaves some out. The profile shows 90,000 to 100,000 clones, roughly three quarters of them singletons. This clone has only a few counts. Its target is unknown. The receptor was derived from a man between 35 and 55 years old in good health and CMV-seronegative. This sequence joins TRBV7-2 and TRBJ2-1; D call uncertain. Sequencing input: PBMCs. The CDR3 bases are TGTGCCAGCAGCTTAGGTCTTGCGTCCTACAATGAGCAGTTCTTC. Translation: CASSLGLASYNEQFF.